The clone carrying this T cell receptor beta chain has just a few counts. The repertoire was sequenced with immunoSEQ multiplex PCR; TCRdb's copy has only in-frame clones and lacks some. Here the sample spans roughly 300,000 clones, around 84% being singletons. The sample belongs to a study of blood T cell repertoires in COVID-19. Study-level information: There were acute and convalescent COVID-19 samples, and they came from the United States, Italy and Spain. T cells, B-cell-depleted T cells, or PBMCs supplied cDNA or gDNA.

The study drew participants aged about 18 to 95 years from fewer than 30 US areas. Recovery meant two consecutive negative NP/OP PCR tests, professional clearance, or resolved symptoms. The length of the CDR3 is 13 residues. V was trimmed by 5 bases and J by 0 bases, leaving 7 bases between them. Germline CDR1 reads SGHVS; CDR2 reads FNYEAQ. Sequenced sample: PBMCs or T cells enriched from blood (not recorded which). The V call is TRBV7-6, the J call TRBJ1-1; D is uncertain. This TCR was sampled from a woman younger than 35 who had recovered from COVID-19. CDR3 region: CASSRTMNTEAFF. CDR3 nucleotide sequence: TGTGCCAGCAGCCGTACAATGAACACTGAAGCTTTCTTT.